These T cell receptor beta chains were read from a single sample in a study of radiation and T cells in renal cell carcinoma. Clones were read by immunoSEQ multiplex PCR, and TCRdb kept only the in-frame ones, dropping some. The top ten clones hold about 20% of a sample with about 24,000 clones, 55% to 70% of them seen once. The sample here was tumor tissue, taken from a patient whose treatment was nephrectomy without radiotherapy. The source is a man in his forties with renal cell carcinoma. CDR3s leave out the opening cysteine and the closing phenylalanine or tryptophan. A D gene is named only where the DNA matches it firmly.

cdr3_aa | d_call | j_call | v_call
ASSLGIWAARTFTEAF | NA | TRBJ1-1 | TRBV11-2
ASSLVTRGSDGYT | NA | TRBJ1-2 | TRBV5-6
ATSRDPGSNQPQH | NA | TRBJ1-5 | TRBV15
ASSRSVFYEQF | NA | TRBJ2-1 | TRBV4-3
ASSSTNDGYT | NA | TRBJ1-2 | TRBV7-9
ASSYQTGYGYT | NA | TRBJ1-2 | TRBV6-6
ASSELRREAEAF | NA | TRBJ1-1 | TRBV25-1
AIRQGAVGNTEAF | TRBD1 | TRBJ1-1 | TRBV10-3
ASSFTGGYNEQF | TRBD2 | TRBJ2-1 | TRBV5-6
ASRNPLTDTQY | NA | TRBJ2-3 | TRBV5-1
ASSGGLADRTDTQY | TRBD2 | TRBJ2-3 | TRBV10-1
ASSPDRGSGEQY | TRBD1 | TRBJ2-7 | TRBV5-4
ASSQEDRGETQY | NA | TRBJ2-5 | TRBV4-2
ASTGATEAF | NA | TRBJ1-1 | TRBV19
ASSLQVSSYEQY | NA | TRBJ2-7 | TRBV11-1
ASSAQGLEAGELF | TRBD2 | TRBJ2-2 | TRBV19
ASSFRGDPNTGELF | NA | TRBJ2-2 | TRBV28
ASSFLQGRETQY | TRBD1 | TRBJ2-5 | TRBV7-6
ASSPDGGLTEAF | NA | TRBJ1-1 | TRBV11-2
SYSGTTLDEQF | TRBD2 | TRBJ2-1 | TRBV29-1
ASSLQVRTEAF | NA | TRBJ1-1 | TRBV27
ASSVTSGRAVTYEQY | TRBD2 | TRBJ2-7 | TRBV2
ASSSHSGRSYNEQF | TRBD2 | TRBJ2-1 | TRBV5-6
AIKGQGDSPLH | TRBD1 | TRBJ1-6 | TRBV10-3